A selection of T cell receptor beta chains follows, all from one sample in a study of T cells in localized non-small cell lung cancer. Using immunoSEQ multiplex PCR, the repertoire was profiled, and TCRdb retains in-frame clones only, with some absent. The sample includes 30,000 or so clones, 88% of them seen just once. The specimen was peripheral blood, collected before any cancer treatment. All receptors derive from a female donor of 60 years or more with stage III squamous cell lung carcinoma. CDR3s include the opening cysteine and the closing phenylalanine or tryptophan. D genes are given only for firm matches. Size is omitted from some rows. Given values are once, few, many or a class for expanded clones.

>TRBV18|TRBJ1-1|once|TRBD1
TGTGCCAGCTCACCCCCGACAGGGGCCAACACTGAAGCTTTCTTT
CASSPPTGANTEAFF
>TRBV7-3|TRBJ1-2|NA|NA
TGTGCCAGCAGCTTAGACGGTGTGACACACTATGGCTACACCTTC
CASSLDGVTHYGYTF
>TRBV14|TRBJ2-1|once|NA
TGTGCCAGCAGCCTCCGGGACAACTACAATGAGCAGTTCTTC
CASSLRDNYNEQFF
>TRBV7-2|TRBJ2-7|NA|TRBD2
TGTGCCAGCAGCATCACTAGCGGGGGGGCGACGTACGAGCAGTACTTC
CASSITSGGATYEQYF
>TRBV6-5|TRBJ2-7|NA|NA
TGTGCCAGCAGTTACGGACAGAGCTCCTACGAGCAGTACTTC
CASSYGQSSYEQYF
>TRBV27|TRBJ1-1|NA|NA
TGTGCCACCAAAGACCCCATGAACACTGAAGCTTTCTTT
CATKDPMNTEAFF
>TRBV10-1|TRBJ2-3|NA|TRBD1
TGCGCCAGCAACCTCTCCCGGGACAGCTCCCTGGGCGGCACAGATACGCAGTATTTT
CASNLSRDSSLGGTDTQYF
>TRBV2|TRBJ2-1|NA|TRBD2
TGTGCCAGCAGTTTAGGAGCGGGGGGGTATTTTAATGAGCAGTTCTTC
CASSLGAGGYFNEQFF
>TRBV9|TRBJ2-2|NA|TRBD2
TGTGCCAGCAGCGTGTTTAGCGGGAGGGCCACCGGGGAGCTGTTTTTT
CASSVFSGRATGELFF
>TRBV6-1|TRBJ2-7|NA|NA
TGTGCCAGCAGAGAACTCTACGAGCAGTACTTC
CASRELYEQYF
>TRBV5-4|TRBJ2-2|NA|NA
TGTGCCAGCAACACAGGGAGTAACACCGGGGAGCTGTTTTTT
CASNTGSNTGELFF
>TRBV5-1|TRBJ1-4|NA|NA
TGCGCCAGCAGCTTGAACGGGGGAAATGAAAAACTGTTTTTT
CASSLNGGNEKLFF
>TRBV18|TRBJ2-6|NA|NA
TGTGCCAGCTCACCACCGGTGGCTGGGGCCAACGTCCTGACTTTC
CASSPPVAGANVLTF
>TRBV13|TRBJ2-3|NA|TRBD2
TGTGCCAGCAGCTCCCGGGGTAGCGGGCCCGGATACGGCACAGATACGCAGTATTTT
CASSSRGSGPGYGTDTQYF
>TRBV28|TRBJ2-1|NA|NA
TGTGCCAGCAGTTCACACGGGGGCTCGGGCTACAATGAGCAGTTCTTC
CASSSHGGSGYNEQFF
>TRBV21-1|TRBJ2-5|few|NA
TGTGCCAGCACGGGCGGCCTAACCCCAGAGACCCAGTACTTC
CASTGGLTPETQYF
>TRBV29-1|TRBJ1-2|once|NA
TGCAGCGTTGAATTGTACTATGGCTACACCTTC
CSVELYYGYTF
>TRBV5-6|TRBJ2-7|NA|NA
TGTGCCAGCAGCTTGGCCGGTTCAGCCTACGAGCAGTACTTC
CASSLAGSAYEQYF
>TRBV2|TRBJ2-1|NA|NA
TGTGCCAGCAAGCCCGATCCCCCCAGCTCCTACAATGAGCAGTTCTTC
CASKPDPPSSYNEQFF
>TRBV5-1|TRBJ1-1|NA|NA
TGCGCCAGCAGCTTGGCCGCGAAAATGAACACTGAAGCTTTCTTT
CASSLAAKMNTEAFF